The present entry profiles one TCR beta chain with its context. Its antigen is undetermined. For every donor, a draw yielded around 10 milliliters of peripheral blood. Isolated per sample were at least 6 million PBMCs. This specimen belongs to a study of blood T cells in healthy people across ages. Study conclusions and caveats: Age advanced and TCR beta diversity per million T cells fell, roughly linearly.

With a J-beta primer mix and a sample-barcoded 5' primer, a second PCR ran 7 to 11 cycles. TCRdb passed the 5' RACE reads through MiXCR, listing each CDR3 protein once. The table shows some 710,000 distinct CDR3 sequences, with around 50% occurring only once. Deletions cut 6 bases from V and 7 bases from J, with 16 bases between. This CDR3 is built from 14 residues. Germline V lookup: CDR1 MNHEY, CDR2 SVGEGT. The chain joins TRBV6-2 or TRBV6-3 to TRBJ1-5; unclear D gene. Sequencing used blood. This clonotype was obtained from an elderly man in good health. The CDR3 loop reads CASSSSSARQPQHF. CDR3 DNA: TGTGCCAGCAGCTCCTCGTCAGCGCGGCAGCCCCAGCATTTT.